A selection of T cell receptor beta chains follows, all from one sample in a study of T cells in Graves' hyperthyroidism and ophthalmopathy. TCRdb used MiXCR to reprocess the multiplex PCR reads, holding one entry per CDR3 protein. The sample holds over 650,000 distinct CDR3 sequences, about 15% seen once. Sequenced sample: blood. Receptors originate from a man aged 18-30 years with Graves' hyperthyroidism. CDR3s include the opening cysteine and the closing phenylalanine or tryptophan. The order of the fields is V gene, clone size, J gene, D gene, CDR3 DNA, CDR3 protein. A D gene is named only where the DNA matches it firmly. Only part of the rows carry a size: once, few, many, or a class if the clone is expanded.

v_call: TRBV11-2
clone_size: NA
j_call: TRBJ2-5
d_call: NA
cdr3_nt: TGTGCCAGCAGCAGCCCCGTTGGAGCGGCAAATCAGTACTTC
cdr3_aa: CASSSPVGAANQYF

v_call: TRBV12-3/TRBV12-4
clone_size: NA
j_call: TRBJ1-6
d_call: NA
cdr3_nt: TGTGCCAGCAGTTTTACGGGAAGATATAATTCACCCCTCCACTTT
cdr3_aa: CASSFTGRYNSPLHF

v_call: TRBV29-1
clone_size: few
j_call: TRBJ2-7
d_call: TRBD2
cdr3_nt: TGCAGCGTTGAAGATCCCCTAGCGGGAGGCGAGCAGTACTTC
cdr3_aa: CSVEDPLAGGEQYF

v_call: TRBV20-1
clone_size: few
j_call: TRBJ1-4
d_call: TRBD1
cdr3_nt: TGCAGTGCTAGTAGGGACAGGGGGCTATCATTTGAAAAACTGTTTTTT
cdr3_aa: CSASRDRGLSFEKLFF

v_call: TRBV5-1
clone_size: many
j_call: TRBJ2-5
d_call: TRBD2
cdr3_nt: TGCGCCAGCAGCTCCCACAGGACTAGCGGGACGGGCGAGACCCAGTACTTC
cdr3_aa: CASSSHRTSGTGETQYF

v_call: TRBV10-3
clone_size: NA
j_call: TRBJ2-5
d_call: NA
cdr3_nt: TGTGCCATCAGTGAGACCCTAGGGGACGGAGGAAGGGAGACCCAGTACTTC
cdr3_aa: CAISETLGDGGRETQYF

v_call: TRBV27
clone_size: few
j_call: TRBJ2-6
d_call: NA
cdr3_nt: TGTGCCAGCAGTTTGGAATATTCCGGGGCCAACGTCCTGACTTTC
cdr3_aa: CASSLEYSGANVLTF

v_call: TRBV28
clone_size: many
j_call: TRBJ1-2
d_call: NA
cdr3_nt: TGTGCCAGTAACCGCGGGACGGCTAACTATGGCTACACCTTC
cdr3_aa: CASNRGTANYGYTF

v_call: TRBV27
clone_size: many
j_call: TRBJ2-3
d_call: NA
cdr3_nt: TGTGCCAGCAGTCAGTACACGACAGATACGCAGTATTTT
cdr3_aa: CASSQYTTDTQYF

v_call: TRBV19
clone_size: NA
j_call: TRBJ2-1
d_call: NA
cdr3_nt: TGTGCCAGTAGTATGTGGGGGGACTCCTACAATGAGCAGTTCTTC
cdr3_aa: CASSMWGDSYNEQFF

v_call: TRBV6-5
clone_size: few
j_call: TRBJ2-7
d_call: TRBD1
cdr3_nt: TGTGCCAGCAGTTACCGGGACAGGGTTACCGACGAGCAGTACTTC
cdr3_aa: CASSYRDRVTDEQYF

v_call: TRBV5-6
clone_size: NA
j_call: TRBJ2-1
d_call: NA
cdr3_nt: TGTGCCAGCAGCTCCGGACAGTCTAACGAGTTCTTC
cdr3_aa: CASSSGQSNEFF

v_call: TRBV28
clone_size: few
j_call: TRBJ1-6
d_call: NA
cdr3_nt: TGTGCCAGCAGTTCCGGATTCCCACCCCTCCACTTT
cdr3_aa: CASSSGFPPLHF

v_call: TRBV7-2
clone_size: NA
j_call: TRBJ2-5
d_call: NA
cdr3_nt: TGTGCCAGCAGACCGGGGGCCCCATGGGGCCAGTACTTC
cdr3_aa: CASRPGAPWGQYF

v_call: TRBV28
clone_size: many
j_call: TRBJ1-4
d_call: NA
cdr3_nt: TGTGCCAGCAGTTCCCAAGGCTCAACTAATGAAAAACTGTTTTTT
cdr3_aa: CASSSQGSTNEKLFF

v_call: TRBV2
clone_size: NA
j_call: TRBJ1-5
d_call: NA
cdr3_nt: TGTGCCAGCACCAGCCCGAGTAGCAATCAGCCGCAGCATTTT
cdr3_aa: CASTSPSSNQPQHF

v_call: TRBV5-8
clone_size: few
j_call: TRBJ1-2
d_call: NA
cdr3_nt: TGTGCCAGCAGAATCAGGGGCGACTATGGCTACACCTTC
cdr3_aa: CASRIRGDYGYTF

v_call: TRBV6-5
clone_size: few
j_call: TRBJ2-3
d_call: TRBD2
cdr3_nt: TGTGCCAGCAGTTACTCAGCGGGAGCGCCAATTACGCAGTATTTT
cdr3_aa: CASSYSAGAPITQYF

v_call: TRBV19
clone_size: NA
j_call: TRBJ1-1
d_call: NA
cdr3_nt: TGTGCCAGTAGTATAGTATCGGCGGGGGACGCTGAAGCTTTCTTT
cdr3_aa: CASSIVSAGDAEAFF

v_call: TRBV20-1
clone_size: NA
j_call: TRBJ1-2
d_call: TRBD1
cdr3_nt: TGCAGTGCTAGACCGGGACAGATAAGAGGCTACACCTTC
cdr3_aa: CSARPGQIRGYTF

v_call: TRBV10-3
clone_size: many
j_call: TRBJ2-5
d_call: TRBD1
cdr3_nt: TGTGCCATCAGTGATCAGGGGGCCCCAGAGACCCAGTACTTC
cdr3_aa: CAISDQGAPETQYF

v_call: TRBV6-2/TRBV6-3
clone_size: few
j_call: TRBJ2-7
d_call: NA
cdr3_nt: TGTGCCAGCAGTTACTCTCTGGGCGAGCAGTACTTC
cdr3_aa: CASSYSLGEQYF

v_call: TRBV20-1
clone_size: few
j_call: TRBJ2-3
d_call: NA
cdr3_nt: TGCAGTGCTAGAAGAGGTGATAGTGGTACGCAGTATTTT
cdr3_aa: CSARRGDSGTQYF

v_call: TRBV18
clone_size: many
j_call: TRBJ1-1
d_call: TRBD1
cdr3_nt: TGTGCCAGCTCACACTCCCGTGACAGGGTGAACACTGAAGCTTTCTTT
cdr3_aa: CASSHSRDRVNTEAFF

v_call: TRBV27
clone_size: many
j_call: TRBJ2-5
d_call: NA
cdr3_nt: TGTGCCAGCAGTTTATCGGGAGGAGTGGAGACCCAGTACTTC
cdr3_aa: CASSLSGGVETQYF

v_call: TRBV3-1
clone_size: NA
j_call: TRBJ1-2
d_call: NA
cdr3_nt: TGTGCCAGCAGCCAAGATTCTAGACGGATCCCCCCCTATGGCTACACCTTC
cdr3_aa: CASSQDSRRIPPYGYTF

v_call: TRBV3-1
clone_size: few
j_call: TRBJ1-4
d_call: NA
cdr3_nt: TGTGCCAGCAGCCAAAATCATCCGGCCATCGGGGAAAAACTGTTTTTT
cdr3_aa: CASSQNHPAIGEKLFF

v_call: TRBV28
clone_size: many
j_call: TRBJ2-3
d_call: TRBD2
cdr3_nt: TGTGCCAGCAGTCACGGACTAGCGGGAGGCTCTAGCACAGATACGCAGTATTTT
cdr3_aa: CASSHGLAGGSSTDTQYF

v_call: TRBV7-2
clone_size: few
j_call: TRBJ2-7
d_call: NA
cdr3_nt: TGTGCCAGCATCCTTGTAGGGCAGAGTAATTACGAGCAGTACTTC
cdr3_aa: CASILVGQSNYEQYF

v_call: TRBV2
clone_size: few
j_call: TRBJ1-6
d_call: NA
cdr3_nt: TGTGCCAGCAGTTGGGATTCAACCCACTTT
cdr3_aa: CASSWDSTHF

v_call: TRBV20-1
clone_size: few
j_call: TRBJ2-1
d_call: TRBD2
cdr3_nt: TGCAGTGCTAGAGGGACTAGCGGGGGCTCCTACAATGAGCAGTTCTTC
cdr3_aa: CSARGTSGGSYNEQFF

v_call: TRBV7-8
clone_size: many
j_call: TRBJ2-1
d_call: NA
cdr3_nt: TGTGCCAGCGGCCGATGGGACTTAAGTAGGGCGATCAATGAGCAGTTCTTC
cdr3_aa: CASGRWDLSRAINEQFF

v_call: TRBV20-1
clone_size: NA
j_call: TRBJ1-3
d_call: NA
cdr3_nt: TGCAGTGCTAGAGAAAGAAGACACTCTGGAAACACCATATATTTT
cdr3_aa: CSARERRHSGNTIYF

v_call: TRBV7-9
clone_size: few
j_call: TRBJ1-3
d_call: NA
cdr3_nt: TGTGCCAGCAGCGGGGGGTATGGAAACACCATATATTTT
cdr3_aa: CASSGGYGNTIYF

v_call: TRBV12-3/TRBV12-4
clone_size: many
j_call: TRBJ2-7
d_call: NA
cdr3_nt: TGTGCCAGCAGTTTAGGCTTCGGTAGAAGGGACTACGAGCAGTACTTC
cdr3_aa: CASSLGFGRRDYEQYF

v_call: TRBV28
clone_size: few
j_call: TRBJ2-1
d_call: NA
cdr3_nt: TGTGCCAGCAGTTTAAGGGGAGGCCACAATGAGCAGTTCTTC
cdr3_aa: CASSLRGGHNEQFF

v_call: TRBV6-2/TRBV6-3
clone_size: NA
j_call: TRBJ2-3
d_call: TRBD2
cdr3_nt: TGTGCCAGCAGTTACGTGAGGCGGGAGGCCACAGATACGCAGTATTTT
cdr3_aa: CASSYVRREATDTQYF

v_call: TRBV12-3/TRBV12-4
clone_size: few
j_call: TRBJ1-3
d_call: NA
cdr3_nt: TGTGCCAGCACCCTAGCCCCGGCCCTCTCTGGAAACACCATATATTTT
cdr3_aa: CASTLAPALSGNTIYF

v_call: TRBV20-1
clone_size: few
j_call: TRBJ2-2
d_call: TRBD2
cdr3_nt: TGCAGTGCTAGAGAACTAGCGGGAGTTACGCCCGGGGAGCTGTTTTTT
cdr3_aa: CSARELAGVTPGELFF

v_call: TRBV7-9
clone_size: few
j_call: TRBJ1-1
d_call: NA
cdr3_nt: TGTGCCAGCAGCCCCTCGGTGGCGGTGAACACTGAAGCTTTCTTT
cdr3_aa: CASSPSVAVNTEAFF

v_call: TRBV6-1
clone_size: many
j_call: TRBJ2-3
d_call: TRBD1
cdr3_nt: TGTGCCAGCAGTCCAGGAACCAGGGGGCGCCCAGATACGCAGTATTTT
cdr3_aa: CASSPGTRGRPDTQYF

v_call: TRBV29-1
clone_size: NA
j_call: TRBJ2-7
d_call: NA
cdr3_nt: TGCAGCGTTAGGGCAGGGGGAGGTGAGCAGTACTTC
cdr3_aa: CSVRAGGGEQYF

v_call: TRBV9
clone_size: NA
j_call: TRBJ2-3
d_call: NA
cdr3_nt: TGTGCCAGCAGCGTAGCGGGATGGAGGACAGATACGCAGTATTTT
cdr3_aa: CASSVAGWRTDTQYF

v_call: TRBV9
clone_size: NA
j_call: TRBJ2-7
d_call: NA
cdr3_nt: TGTGCCAGCAGCGTAGGAGGCAGGGGCGACGAGCAGTACTTC
cdr3_aa: CASSVGGRGDEQYF

v_call: TRBV2
clone_size: NA
j_call: TRBJ2-2
d_call: TRBD1
cdr3_nt: TGTGCCAGCAGTGGGACAGGCTCGAACACCGGGGAGCTGTTTTTT
cdr3_aa: CASSGTGSNTGELFF

v_call: TRBV11-2
clone_size: many
j_call: TRBJ2-3
d_call: TRBD2
cdr3_nt: TGTGCCAGCAGCATAAACCCAGCGGGATCAGATACGCAGTATTTT
cdr3_aa: CASSINPAGSDTQYF

v_call: TRBV28
clone_size: few
j_call: TRBJ2-1
d_call: NA
cdr3_nt: TGTGCCAGCAGTTTATACAGCCCGGCTAATGAGCAGTTCTTC
cdr3_aa: CASSLYSPANEQFF

v_call: TRBV12-3/TRBV12-4
clone_size: many
j_call: TRBJ2-2
d_call: NA
cdr3_nt: TGTGCCAGCCGCCCCGGGTCTAGGACCGGGGAGCTGTTTTTT
cdr3_aa: CASRPGSRTGELFF

v_call: TRBV2
clone_size: few
j_call: TRBJ2-5
d_call: TRBD2
cdr3_nt: TGTGCCAGCAGTGCCGGGACTAGCGGGAGAACGGGAGAGACCCAGTACTTC
cdr3_aa: CASSAGTSGRTGETQYF